This TCR beta chain was captured in a study of blood T cell repertoires in COVID-19. Study-wide background: There were acute and convalescent COVID-19 samples, and they came from the United States, Italy and Spain. PBMCs, B-cell-depleted T cells, or T cells provided the cDNA or gDNA that made up the material.

Source study methods: Estimation of nucleated cell counts relied on the amplification of reference gene primers. The protocol was immunoSEQ multiplex PCR, while the TCRdb copy is restricted to in-frame clones and leaves out a portion. Clonal size and the V and J genes are those of that table, whereas D and trimming came from the DNA. The table has about 98,000 clones, about 84% seen once. Germline CDR1 GTSNPN, CDR2 SVGIG (reference sequence). The CDR3 spans 17 residues. Between the trimmed V and J ends, which lost 0 bases and 1 base, there was a span of 17 bases. The sequencing sample was made of peripheral blood. This receptor was identified in a woman at least 80 years old with acute or convalescent COVID-19. V and J are TRBV30 and TRBJ2-3; tentative D call: TRBD2 (5 bases). The CDR3: CAWSVSRTPSRTDTQYF. CDR3 nucleotide sequence: TGTGCCTGGAGTGTAAGTCGGACTCCCTCCCGCACAGATACGCAGTATTTT.